Sequencing of this T cell receptor (beta chain) was carried out in a study of cytomegalovirus exposure and HLA in healthy donors. To note about this clone: The antigen is unknown.

Findings and caveats of the study: Published work reported that the classifier diagnosed cytomegalovirus status with high specificity and sensitivity. In a later analysis, across HLA loci, associated TCR counts were highest for DRB1, lowest for HLA-C. Sequencing likely produced, as an artifact, a cluster of highly shared sequence variants.

V was pared by 8 bases and J by 5 bases, with 6 bases of the junction left unmatched. CDR1 is GTSNPN, CDR2 SVGIG, per germline (reference sequence). There are 13 residues in the CDR3. PCR amplification relied on 60 Vbeta primers (plus 13 Jbeta primers). The assay was immunoSEQ multiplex PCR, and TCRdb's table has in-frame clones only and misses some. The sample carries approximately 190,000 clones, around 86% recorded once. The chain recombines TRBV30 with TRBJ2-2, with 9 nucleotides matching TRBD1. The clonotype originates from a woman aged 18-29 years in good health and CMV-seronegative. Sequenced input: PBMCs. The chain's CDR3 is CAGSGTGTGELFF. The CDR3 DNA reads TGTGCCGGTTCCGGGACAGGGACCGGGGAGCTGTTTTTT.